These T cell receptor beta chains were read from a single sample in a study of technical replicates of blood from several donors. Here immunoSEQ multiplex PCR was the method, and the copy in TCRdb shows in-frame clones only, minus some. The sample carries about 59,000 clones, around 93% recorded once. The sample taken for sequencing was PBMCs. The receptors stem from a human donor in good health. Some clones in this sample may be carry-over from other donors' samples. Both conserved end residues are part of each CDR3. Fields, in order: D gene, V gene, J gene, clone size, CDR3 DNA, CDR3 protein. D genes are given only for firm matches. Size tells how often a clone was seen (once, few, many) or the class of an expanded clone, and some rows leave it out.

.	TRBV4-3	TRBJ1-3	.	TGCGCCAGCAGCCAAGATCGTACAGGCGGCATGATCTCTGGAAACACCATATATTTT	CASSQDRTGGMISGNTIYF
TRBD1	TRBV9	TRBJ1-1	.	TGTGCCAGCGGACAGGGGGCGGAGAACACTGAAGCTTTCTTT	CASGQGAENTEAFF
.	TRBV28	TRBJ1-2	.	TGTGCCAGCAGCTTGGGGGGGGGCTACACCTTC	CASSLGGGYTF
.	TRBV7-9	TRBJ1-2	.	TGTGCCAGCAGCATTCCAGGGGTTTACGGCTACACCTTC	CASSIPGVYGYTF
.	TRBV6-1	TRBJ2-7	.	TGTGCCAGCAGTGACCTCCGGGGTGCCTACGAGCAGTACTTC	CASSDLRGAYEQYF
.	TRBV7-2	TRBJ1-1	.	TGTGCCAGCAGCTCCGGGGGACGGTCGAACACTGAAGCTTTCTTT	CASSSGGRSNTEAFF
.	TRBV9	TRBJ2-2	once	TGTGCCAGCAGCGTCCGTATCACCGGGGAGCTGTTTTTT	CASSVRITGELFF
TRBD1	TRBV9	TRBJ2-2	.	TGTGCCAGCAGCCCCGGGACAGGGAACACCGGGGAGCTGTTTTTT	CASSPGTGNTGELFF
TRBD2	TRBV2	TRBJ2-1	.	TGTGCCAGCAGTGAAAATGGCGGGAGGACCTACAATGAGCAGTTCTTC	CASSENGGRTYNEQFF
TRBD2	TRBV9	TRBJ2-2	.	TGTGCCAGCAGCGTAGCAATTAGCGGGAGGGCCGCGGTCACCGGGGAGCTGTTTTTT	CASSVAISGRAAVTGELFF
TRBD2	TRBV7-6	TRBJ2-3	.	TGTGCCAGCAGCTTATACGGGACTAGCGGGGGCAGCACAGATACGCAGTATTTT	CASSLYGTSGGSTDTQYF
TRBD2	TRBV15	TRBJ2-5	few	TGTGCCACCAGCACATTAGCGGGAGACCCCCAAGAGACCCAGTACTTC	CATSTLAGDPQETQYF